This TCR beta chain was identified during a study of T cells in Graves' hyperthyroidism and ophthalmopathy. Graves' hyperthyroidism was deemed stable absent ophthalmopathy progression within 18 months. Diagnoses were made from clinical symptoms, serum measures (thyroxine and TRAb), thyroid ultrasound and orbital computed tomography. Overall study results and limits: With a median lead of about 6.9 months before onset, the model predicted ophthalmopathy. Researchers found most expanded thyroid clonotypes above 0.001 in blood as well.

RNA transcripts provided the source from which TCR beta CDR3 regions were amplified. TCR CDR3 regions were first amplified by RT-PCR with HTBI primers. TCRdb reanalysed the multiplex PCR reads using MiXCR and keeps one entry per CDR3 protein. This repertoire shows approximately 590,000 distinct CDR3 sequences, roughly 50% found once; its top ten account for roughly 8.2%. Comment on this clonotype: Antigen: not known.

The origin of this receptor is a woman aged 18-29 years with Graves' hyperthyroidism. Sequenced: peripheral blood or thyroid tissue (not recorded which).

The CDR3 nucleotides are TGTGCCAGCAGCCCCCCCAGTAGCGGGAGCAAGACCCAGTACTTC. This gives the protein CASSPPSSGSKTQYF. The chain is built from TRBV11-1 and TRBJ2-5; 9 bases fit TRBD2. This CDR3 has 15 amino acids. The germline V gene encodes CDR1 SGHAT and CDR2 FQDESV (reference sequence). V was pared by 5 bases and J by 6 bases, with 10 bases of the junction left unmatched.